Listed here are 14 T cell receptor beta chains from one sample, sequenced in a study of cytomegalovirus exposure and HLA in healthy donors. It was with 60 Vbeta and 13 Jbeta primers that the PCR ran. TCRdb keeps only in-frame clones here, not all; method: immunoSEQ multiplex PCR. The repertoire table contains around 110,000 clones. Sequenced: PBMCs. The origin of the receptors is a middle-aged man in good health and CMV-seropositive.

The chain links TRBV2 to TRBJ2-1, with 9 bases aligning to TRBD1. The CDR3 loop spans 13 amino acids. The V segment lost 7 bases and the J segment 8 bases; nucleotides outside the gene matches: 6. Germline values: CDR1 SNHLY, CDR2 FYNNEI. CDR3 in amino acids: CASKPGQGYEQFF. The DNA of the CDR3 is TGTGCCAGCAAACCGGGACAGGGTTATGAGCAGTTCTTC.

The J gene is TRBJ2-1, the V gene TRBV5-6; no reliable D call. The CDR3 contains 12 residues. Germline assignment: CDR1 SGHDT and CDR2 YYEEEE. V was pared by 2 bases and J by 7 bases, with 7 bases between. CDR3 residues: CASSLLENEQFF. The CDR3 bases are TGTGCCAGCAGCTTATTGGAGAATGAGCAGTTCTTC.

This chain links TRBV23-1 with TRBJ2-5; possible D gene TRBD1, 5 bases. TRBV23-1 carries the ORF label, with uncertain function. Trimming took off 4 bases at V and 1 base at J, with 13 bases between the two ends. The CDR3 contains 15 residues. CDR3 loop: CASSLRGTVQETQYF. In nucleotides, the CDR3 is TGCGCCAGCAGTCTTAGGGGAACGGTCCAAGAGACCCAGTACTTC.

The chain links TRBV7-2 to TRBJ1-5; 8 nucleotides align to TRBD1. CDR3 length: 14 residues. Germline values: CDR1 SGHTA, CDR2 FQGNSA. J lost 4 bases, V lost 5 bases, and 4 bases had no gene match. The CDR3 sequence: CASSAQGANQPQHF. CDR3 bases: TGTGCCAGCAGCGCCCAGGGGGCGAATCAGCCCCAGCATTTT.

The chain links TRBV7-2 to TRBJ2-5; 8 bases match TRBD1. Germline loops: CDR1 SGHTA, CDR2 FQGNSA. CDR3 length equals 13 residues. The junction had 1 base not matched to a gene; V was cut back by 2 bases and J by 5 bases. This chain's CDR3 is CASSLRTGETQYF. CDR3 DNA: TGTGCCAGCAGCTTACGGACAGGGGAGACCCAGTACTTC. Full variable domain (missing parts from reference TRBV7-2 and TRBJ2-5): GAGVSQSPSNKVTEKGKDVELRCDPISGHTALYWYRQSLGQGLEFLIYFQGNSAPDKSGLPSDRFSAERTGGSVSTLTIQRTQQEDSAVYLCASSLRTGETQYFGPGTRLLVL.

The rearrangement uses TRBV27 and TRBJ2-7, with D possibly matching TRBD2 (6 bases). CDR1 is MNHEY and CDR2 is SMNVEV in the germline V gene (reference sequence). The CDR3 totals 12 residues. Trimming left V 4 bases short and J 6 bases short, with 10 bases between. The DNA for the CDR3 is TGTGCCAGCAGTTGGTTGCGGGGCGAGCAGTACTTC. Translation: CASSWLRGEQYF.

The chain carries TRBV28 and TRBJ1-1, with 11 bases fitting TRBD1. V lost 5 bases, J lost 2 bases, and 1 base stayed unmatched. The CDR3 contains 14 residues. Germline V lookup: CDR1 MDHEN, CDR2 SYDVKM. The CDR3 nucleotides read TGTGCCAGCAGTGGGACAGGGGGAAACACTGAAGCTTTCTTT. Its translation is CASSGTGGNTEAFF.

In DNA, the CDR3 is TGTGCCAGTAGTATAGGGGGGAGTAGGGGGGAGACCCAGTACTTC. Its translation: CASSIGGSRGETQYF. The chain links TRBV19 to TRBJ2-5; weak D call: TRBD1 (6 bases). V lost 1 base and J lost 5, with 14 bases in between. The CDR3 consists of 15 residues. CDR1 is LNHDA, CDR2 SQIVND, per germline (reference sequence). Complete variable domain (other parts from reference TRBV19 and TRBJ2-5): DGGITQSPKYLFRKEGQNVTLSCEQNLNHDAMYWYRQDPGQGLRLIYYSQIVNDFQKGDIAEGYSVSREKKESFPLTVTSAQKNPTAFYLCASSIGGSRGETQYFGPGTRLLVL.

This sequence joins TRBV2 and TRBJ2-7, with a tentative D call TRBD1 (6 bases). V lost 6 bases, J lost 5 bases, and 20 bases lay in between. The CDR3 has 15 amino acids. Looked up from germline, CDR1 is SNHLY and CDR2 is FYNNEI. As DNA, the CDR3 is TGTGCCAGCAGCGCCACCGGGACACCAGGTAACGAGCAGTACTTC. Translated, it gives CASSATGTPGNEQYF.

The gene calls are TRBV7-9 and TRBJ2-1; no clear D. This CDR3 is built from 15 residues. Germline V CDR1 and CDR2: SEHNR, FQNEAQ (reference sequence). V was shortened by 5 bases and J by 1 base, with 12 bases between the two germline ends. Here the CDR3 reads CASSPRLRSYNEQFF. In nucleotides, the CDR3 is TGTGCCAGCAGCCCACGTCTAAGATCCTACAATGAGCAGTTCTTC. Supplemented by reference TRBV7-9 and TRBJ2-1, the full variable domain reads DTGVSQNPRHKITKRGQNVTFRCDPISEHNRLYWYRQTLGQGPEFLTYFQNEAQLEKSRLLSDRFSAERPKGSFSTLEIQRTEQGDSAMYLCASSPRLRSYNEQFFGPGTRLTVL.

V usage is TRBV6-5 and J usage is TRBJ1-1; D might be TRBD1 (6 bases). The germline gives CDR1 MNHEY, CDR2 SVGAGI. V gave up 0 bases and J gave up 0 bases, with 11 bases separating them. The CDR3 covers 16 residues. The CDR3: CASSYSPAGVNTEAFF. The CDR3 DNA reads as TGTGCCAGCAGTTACTCTCCGGCAGGGGTGAACACTGAAGCTTTCTTT.

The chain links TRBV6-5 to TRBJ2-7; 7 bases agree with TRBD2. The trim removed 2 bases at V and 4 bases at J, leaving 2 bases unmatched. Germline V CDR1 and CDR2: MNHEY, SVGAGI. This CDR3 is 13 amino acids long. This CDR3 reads CASSYGRVYEQYF. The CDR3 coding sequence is TGTGCCAGCAGTTACGGGAGGGTATACGAGCAGTACTTC.

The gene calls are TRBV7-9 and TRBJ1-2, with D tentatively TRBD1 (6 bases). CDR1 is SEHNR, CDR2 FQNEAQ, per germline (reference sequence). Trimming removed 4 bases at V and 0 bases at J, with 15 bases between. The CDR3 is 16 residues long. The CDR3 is CASSSAGEISNYGYTF. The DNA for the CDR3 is TGTGCCAGCAGCTCCGCAGGGGAGATCTCTAACTATGGCTACACCTTC.

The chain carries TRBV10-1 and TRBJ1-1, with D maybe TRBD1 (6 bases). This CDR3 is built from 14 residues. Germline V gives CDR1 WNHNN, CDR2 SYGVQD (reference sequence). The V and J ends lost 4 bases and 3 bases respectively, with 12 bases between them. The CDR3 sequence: CASSADRLDTEAFF. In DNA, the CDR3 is TGCGCCAGCAGTGCCGACAGGTTGGACACTGAAGCTTTCTTT.